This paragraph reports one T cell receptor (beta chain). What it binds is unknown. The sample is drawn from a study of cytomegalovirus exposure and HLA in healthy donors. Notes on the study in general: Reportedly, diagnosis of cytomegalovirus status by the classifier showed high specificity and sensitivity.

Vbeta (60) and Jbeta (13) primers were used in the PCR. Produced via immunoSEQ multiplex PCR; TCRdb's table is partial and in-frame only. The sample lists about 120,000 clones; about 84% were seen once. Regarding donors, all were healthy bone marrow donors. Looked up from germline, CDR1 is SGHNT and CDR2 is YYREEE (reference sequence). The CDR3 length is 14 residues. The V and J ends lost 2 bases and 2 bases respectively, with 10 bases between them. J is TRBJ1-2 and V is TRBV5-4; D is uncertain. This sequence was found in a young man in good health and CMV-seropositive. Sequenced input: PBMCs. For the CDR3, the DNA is TGTGCCAGCAGCTTTATAGCGGGAAACTATGGCTACACCTTC. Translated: CASSFIAGNYGYTF.